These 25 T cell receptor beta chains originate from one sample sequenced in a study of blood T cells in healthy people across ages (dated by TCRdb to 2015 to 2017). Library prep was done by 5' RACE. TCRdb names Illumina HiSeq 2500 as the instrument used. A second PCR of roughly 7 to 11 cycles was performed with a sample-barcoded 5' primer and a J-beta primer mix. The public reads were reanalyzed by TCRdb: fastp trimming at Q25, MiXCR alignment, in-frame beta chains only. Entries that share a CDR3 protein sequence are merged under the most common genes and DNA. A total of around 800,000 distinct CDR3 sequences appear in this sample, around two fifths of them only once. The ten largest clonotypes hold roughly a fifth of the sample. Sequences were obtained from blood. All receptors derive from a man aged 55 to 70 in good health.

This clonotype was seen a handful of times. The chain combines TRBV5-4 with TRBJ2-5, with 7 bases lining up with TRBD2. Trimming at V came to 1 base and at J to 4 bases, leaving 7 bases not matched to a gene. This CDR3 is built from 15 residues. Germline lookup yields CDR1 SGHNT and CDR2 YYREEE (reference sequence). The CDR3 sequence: CASSLPSGGGETQYF. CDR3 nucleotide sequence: TGTGCCAGCAGCTTGCCCTCTGGCGGGGGAGAGACCCAGTACTTC.

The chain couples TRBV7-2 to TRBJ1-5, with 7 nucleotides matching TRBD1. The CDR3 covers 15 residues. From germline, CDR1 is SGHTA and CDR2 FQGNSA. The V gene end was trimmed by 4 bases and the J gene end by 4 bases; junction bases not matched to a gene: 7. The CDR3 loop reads CASSSRQGLNQPQHF. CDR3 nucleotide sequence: TGTGCCAGCAGCTCCCGACAGGGCCTTAATCAGCCCCAGCATTTT.

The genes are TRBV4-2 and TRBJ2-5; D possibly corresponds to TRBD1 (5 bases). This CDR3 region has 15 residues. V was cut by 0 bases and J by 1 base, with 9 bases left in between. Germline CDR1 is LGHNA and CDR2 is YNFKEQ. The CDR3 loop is CASSQDGRAQETQYF. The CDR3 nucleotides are TGTGCCAGCAGCCAAGACGGCAGGGCCCAAGAGACCCAGTACTTC.

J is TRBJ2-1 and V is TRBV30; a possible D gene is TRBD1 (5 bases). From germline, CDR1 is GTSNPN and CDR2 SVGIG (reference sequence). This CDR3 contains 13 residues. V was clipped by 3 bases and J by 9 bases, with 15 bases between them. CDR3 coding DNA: TGTGCCTGGAGATCAAAAGGGGTGCGTGAGCAGTTCTTC. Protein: CAWRSKGVREQFF.

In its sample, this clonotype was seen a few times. DNA of the CDR3: TGTGCCAGCAGTTCCGCGATAGGGACAGGGGCTGAAAAACTGTTTTTT. Its protein product is CASSSAIGTGAEKLFF. This chain links TRBV6-5 with TRBJ1-4, with TRBD1 matching 10 bases. J lost 7 bases, V lost 4 bases, and 9 bases had no gene match. Germline assignment: CDR1 MNHEY and CDR2 SVGAGI. This CDR3 has 16 amino acids.

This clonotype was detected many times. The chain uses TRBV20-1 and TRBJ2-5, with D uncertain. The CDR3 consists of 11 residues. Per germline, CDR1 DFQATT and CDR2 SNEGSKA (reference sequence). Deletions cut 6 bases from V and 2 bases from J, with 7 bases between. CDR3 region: CSAPRQETQYF. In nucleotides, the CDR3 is TGCAGTGCCCCTAGGCAAGAGACCCAGTACTTC.

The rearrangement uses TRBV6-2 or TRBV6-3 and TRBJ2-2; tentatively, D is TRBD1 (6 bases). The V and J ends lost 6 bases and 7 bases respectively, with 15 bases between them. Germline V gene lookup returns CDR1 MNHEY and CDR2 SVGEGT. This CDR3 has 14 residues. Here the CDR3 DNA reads TGTGCCAGCAGACTCGGGACAAAAGGCGGGGAGCTGTTTTTT. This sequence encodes CASRLGTKGGELFF.

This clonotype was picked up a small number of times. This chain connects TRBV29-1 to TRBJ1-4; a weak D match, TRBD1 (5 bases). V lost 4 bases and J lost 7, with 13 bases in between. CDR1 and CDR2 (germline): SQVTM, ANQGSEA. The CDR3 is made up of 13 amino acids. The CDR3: CSVVQGSSEKLFF. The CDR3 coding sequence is TGCAGCGTTGTCCAGGGATCGAGTGAAAAACTGTTTTTT.

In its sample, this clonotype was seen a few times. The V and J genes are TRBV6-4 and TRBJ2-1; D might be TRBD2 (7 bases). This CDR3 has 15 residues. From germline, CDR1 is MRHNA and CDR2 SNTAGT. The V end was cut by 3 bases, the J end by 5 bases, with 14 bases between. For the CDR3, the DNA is TGTGCCAGCAGTGAGGGGGGGGCGGGCCACAATGAGCAGTTCTTC. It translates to CASSEGGAGHNEQFF.

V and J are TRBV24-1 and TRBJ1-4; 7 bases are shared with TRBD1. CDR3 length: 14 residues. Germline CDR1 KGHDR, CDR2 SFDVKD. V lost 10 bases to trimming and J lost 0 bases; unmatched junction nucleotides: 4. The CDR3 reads CATSTGTTNEKLFF. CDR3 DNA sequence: TGTGCCACTTCGACAGGGACAACTAATGAAAAACTGTTTTTT.

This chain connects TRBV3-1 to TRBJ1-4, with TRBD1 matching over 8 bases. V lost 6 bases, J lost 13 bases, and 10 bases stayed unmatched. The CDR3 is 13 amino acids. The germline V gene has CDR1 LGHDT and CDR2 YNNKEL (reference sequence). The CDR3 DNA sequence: TGTGCCAGCAGGCAGGGGGCCAACCCGGGACTGTTTTTT. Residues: CASRQGANPGLFF.

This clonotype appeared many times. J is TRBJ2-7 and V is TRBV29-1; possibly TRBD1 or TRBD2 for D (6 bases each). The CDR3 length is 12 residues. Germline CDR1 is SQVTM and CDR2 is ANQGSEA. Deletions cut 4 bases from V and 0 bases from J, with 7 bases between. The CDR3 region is CSVAGASYEQYF. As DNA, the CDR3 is TGCAGCGTTGCGGGGGCCTCCTACGAGCAGTACTTC.

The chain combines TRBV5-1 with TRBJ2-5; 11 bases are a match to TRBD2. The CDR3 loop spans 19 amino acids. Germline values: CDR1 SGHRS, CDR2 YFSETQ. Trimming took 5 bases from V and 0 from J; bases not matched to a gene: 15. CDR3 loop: CASSSGILAGAAYQETQYF. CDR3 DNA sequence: TGCGCCAGCAGTTCCGGGATACTAGCGGGGGCTGCGTACCAAGAGACCCAGTACTTC.

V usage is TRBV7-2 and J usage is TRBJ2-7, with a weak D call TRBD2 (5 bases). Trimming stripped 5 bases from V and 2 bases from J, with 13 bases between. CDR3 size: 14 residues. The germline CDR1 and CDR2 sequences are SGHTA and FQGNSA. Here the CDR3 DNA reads TGTGCCAGCAGCCAGGCGGTCGGGGCCTACGAGCAGTACTTC. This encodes CASSQAVGAYEQYF.

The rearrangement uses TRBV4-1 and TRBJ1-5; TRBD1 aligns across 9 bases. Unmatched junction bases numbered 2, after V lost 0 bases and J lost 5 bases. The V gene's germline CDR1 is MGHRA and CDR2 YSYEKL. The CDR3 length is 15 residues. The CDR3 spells CASSQEGQGYQPQHF. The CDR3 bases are TGCGCCAGCAGCCAAGAGGGACAGGGATATCAGCCCCAGCATTTT.

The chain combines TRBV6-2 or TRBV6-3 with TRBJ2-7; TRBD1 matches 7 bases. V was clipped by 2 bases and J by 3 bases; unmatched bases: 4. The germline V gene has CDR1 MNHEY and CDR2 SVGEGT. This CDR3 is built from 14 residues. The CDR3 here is CASSYPTGFYEQYF. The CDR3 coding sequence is TGTGCCAGCAGTTACCCGACAGGGTTCTACGAGCAGTACTTC.

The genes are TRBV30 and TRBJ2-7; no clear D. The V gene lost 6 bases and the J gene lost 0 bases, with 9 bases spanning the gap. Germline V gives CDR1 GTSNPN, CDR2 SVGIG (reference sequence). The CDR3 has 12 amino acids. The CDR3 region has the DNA TGTGCCTGCAAGGGAAGCTCCTACGAGCAGTACTTC. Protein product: CACKGSSYEQYF.

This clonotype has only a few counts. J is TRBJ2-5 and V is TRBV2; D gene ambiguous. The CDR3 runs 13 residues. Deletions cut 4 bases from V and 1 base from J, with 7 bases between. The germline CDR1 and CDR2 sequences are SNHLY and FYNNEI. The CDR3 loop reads CASSVRRQETQYF. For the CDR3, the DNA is TGTGCCAGCAGTGTGCGGCGCCAAGAGACCCAGTACTTC.

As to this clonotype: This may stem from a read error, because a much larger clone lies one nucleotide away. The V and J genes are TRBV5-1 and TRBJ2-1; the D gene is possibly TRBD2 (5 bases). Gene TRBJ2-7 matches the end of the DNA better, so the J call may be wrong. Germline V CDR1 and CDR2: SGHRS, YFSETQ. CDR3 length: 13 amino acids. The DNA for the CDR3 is TGCGCCAGCAGCCCCCTCCGGGGTTACGAGCAGTACTTC. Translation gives CASSPLRGYEQYF.

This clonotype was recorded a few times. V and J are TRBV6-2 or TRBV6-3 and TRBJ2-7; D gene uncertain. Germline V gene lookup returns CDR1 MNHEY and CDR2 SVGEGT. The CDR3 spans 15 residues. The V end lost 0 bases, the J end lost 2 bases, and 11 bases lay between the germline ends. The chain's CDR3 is CASSYSSPLTYEQYF. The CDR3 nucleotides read TGTGCCAGCAGTTACTCTAGTCCTCTTACCTACGAGCAGTACTTC.

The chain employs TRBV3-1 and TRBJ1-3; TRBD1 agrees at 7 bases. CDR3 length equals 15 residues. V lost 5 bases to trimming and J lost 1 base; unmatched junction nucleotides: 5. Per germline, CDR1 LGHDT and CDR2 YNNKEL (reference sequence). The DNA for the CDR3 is TGTGCCAGCAGCTCATTCAGGGGGTCTGGAAACACCATATATTTT. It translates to CASSSFRGSGNTIYF.

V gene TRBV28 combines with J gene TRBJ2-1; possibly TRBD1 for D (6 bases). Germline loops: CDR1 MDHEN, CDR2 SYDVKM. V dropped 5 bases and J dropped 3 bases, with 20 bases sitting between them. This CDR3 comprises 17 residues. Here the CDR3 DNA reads TGTGCCAGCAGTCCAAATCATCGGGACACTTACTACAATGAGCAGTTCTTC. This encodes CASSPNHRDTYYNEQFF.

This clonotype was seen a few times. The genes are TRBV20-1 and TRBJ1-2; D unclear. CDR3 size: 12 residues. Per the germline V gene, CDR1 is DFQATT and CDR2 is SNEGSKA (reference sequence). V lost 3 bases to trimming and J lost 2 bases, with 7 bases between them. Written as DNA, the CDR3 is TGCAGTGCTAGGGACGGAAACTATGGCTACACCTTC. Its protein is CSARDGNYGYTF.

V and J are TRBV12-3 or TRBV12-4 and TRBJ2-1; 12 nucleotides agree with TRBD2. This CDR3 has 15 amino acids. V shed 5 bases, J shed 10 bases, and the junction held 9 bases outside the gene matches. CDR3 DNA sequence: TGTGCCAGCAGTCCAATACTAGCGGGAGGAACCGAGCAGTTCTTC. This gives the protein CASSPILAGGTEQFF.

The DNA for the CDR3 is TGCGCCAGCAGCTTGTCAGGGGGCTCCGTTTCTGAAGCTTTCTTT. It encodes CASSLSGGSVSEAFF. This chain connects TRBV5-1 to TRBJ1-1; TRBD1 matches at 8 bases. The germline V gene has CDR1 SGHRS and CDR2 YFSETQ. V trimming: 1 base; J trimming: 6 bases; junction bases outside the gene matches: 8. The CDR3 is 15 residues long.